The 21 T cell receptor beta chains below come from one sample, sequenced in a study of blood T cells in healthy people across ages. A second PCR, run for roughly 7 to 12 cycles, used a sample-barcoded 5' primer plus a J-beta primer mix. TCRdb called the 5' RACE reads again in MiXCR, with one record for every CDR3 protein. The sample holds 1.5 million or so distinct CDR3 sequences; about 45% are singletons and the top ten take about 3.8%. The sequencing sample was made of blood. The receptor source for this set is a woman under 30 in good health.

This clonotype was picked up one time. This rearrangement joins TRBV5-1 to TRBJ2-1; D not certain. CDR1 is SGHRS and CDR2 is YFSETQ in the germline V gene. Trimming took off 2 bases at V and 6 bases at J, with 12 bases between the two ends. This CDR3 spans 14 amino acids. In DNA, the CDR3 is TGCGCCAGCAGCTTCGGTGGTATGGTCAATGAGCAGTTCTTC. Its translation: CASSFGGMVNEQFF.

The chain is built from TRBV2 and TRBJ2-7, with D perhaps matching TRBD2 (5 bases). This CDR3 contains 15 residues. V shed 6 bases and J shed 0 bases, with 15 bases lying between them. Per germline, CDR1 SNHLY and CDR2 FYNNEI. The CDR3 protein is CASRAGRLFSYEQYF. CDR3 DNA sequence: TGTGCCAGCAGGGCGGGCAGATTATTCTCCTACGAGCAGTACTTC.

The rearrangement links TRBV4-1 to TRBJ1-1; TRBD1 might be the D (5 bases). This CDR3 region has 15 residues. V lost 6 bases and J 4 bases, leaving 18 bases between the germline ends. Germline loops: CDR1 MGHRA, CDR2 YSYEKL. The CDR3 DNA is TGCGCCAGCAGTAGGGTGGGGCGAACCTCCACTGAAGCTTTCTTT. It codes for CASSRVGRTSTEAFF.

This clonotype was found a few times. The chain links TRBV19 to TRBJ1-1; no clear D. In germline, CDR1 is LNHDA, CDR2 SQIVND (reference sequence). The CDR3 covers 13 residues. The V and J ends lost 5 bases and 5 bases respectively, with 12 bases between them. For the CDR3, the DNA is TGTGCCAGTAGTTTCCCCGCTGGGACTGAAGCTTTCTTT. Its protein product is CASSFPAGTEAFF.

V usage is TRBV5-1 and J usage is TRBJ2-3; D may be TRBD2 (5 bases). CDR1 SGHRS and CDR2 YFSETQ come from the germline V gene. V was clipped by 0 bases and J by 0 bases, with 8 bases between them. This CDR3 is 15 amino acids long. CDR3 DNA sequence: TGCGCCAGCAGCTTGGTCGGGGTTAGCACAGATACGCAGTATTTT. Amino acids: CASSLVGVSTDTQYF.

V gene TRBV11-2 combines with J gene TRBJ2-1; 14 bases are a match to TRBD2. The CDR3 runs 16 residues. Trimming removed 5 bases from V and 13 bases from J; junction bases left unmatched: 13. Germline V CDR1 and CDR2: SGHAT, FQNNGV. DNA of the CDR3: TGTGCCAGCAGCCGGACTAGCGGGGGGTTCCAAGAGACCCAGTTCTTC. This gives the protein CASSRTSGGFQETQFF.

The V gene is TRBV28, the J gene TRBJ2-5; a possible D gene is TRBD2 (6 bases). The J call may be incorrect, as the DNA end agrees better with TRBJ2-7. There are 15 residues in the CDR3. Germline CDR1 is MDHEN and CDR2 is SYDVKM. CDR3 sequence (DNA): TGTGCCAGCAGAACCGCGGGACTCCTCTTCTACGAGCAGTACTTC. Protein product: CASRTAGLLFYEQYF.

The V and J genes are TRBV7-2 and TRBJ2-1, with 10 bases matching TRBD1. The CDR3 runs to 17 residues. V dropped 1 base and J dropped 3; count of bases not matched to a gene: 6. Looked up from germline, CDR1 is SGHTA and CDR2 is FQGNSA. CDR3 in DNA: TGTGCCAGCAGCTTAGGGGACAGGGGCCCTTACTACAATGAGCAGTTCTTC. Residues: CASSLGDRGPYYNEQFF.

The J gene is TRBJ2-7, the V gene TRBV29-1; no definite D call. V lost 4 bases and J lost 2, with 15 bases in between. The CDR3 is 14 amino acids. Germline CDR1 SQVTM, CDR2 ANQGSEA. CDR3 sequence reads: CSVGESYATYEQYF. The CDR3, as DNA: TGCAGCGTTGGAGAATCGTATGCTACCTACGAGCAGTACTTC.

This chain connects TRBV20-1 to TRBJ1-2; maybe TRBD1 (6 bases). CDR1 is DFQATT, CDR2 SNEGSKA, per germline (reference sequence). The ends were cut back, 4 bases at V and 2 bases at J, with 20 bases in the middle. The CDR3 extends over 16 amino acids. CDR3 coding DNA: TGCAGTGCTAAGGAGCTCGAGGCCAGGGGAAACTATGGCTACACCTTC. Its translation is CSAKELEARGNYGYTF.

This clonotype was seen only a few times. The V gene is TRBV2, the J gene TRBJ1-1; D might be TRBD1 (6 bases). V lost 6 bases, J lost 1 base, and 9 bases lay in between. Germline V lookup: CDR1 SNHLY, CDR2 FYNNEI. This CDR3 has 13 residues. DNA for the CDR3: TGTGCCAGCAGGGTGGACAGGAACACTGAAGCTTTCTTT. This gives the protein CASRVDRNTEAFF.

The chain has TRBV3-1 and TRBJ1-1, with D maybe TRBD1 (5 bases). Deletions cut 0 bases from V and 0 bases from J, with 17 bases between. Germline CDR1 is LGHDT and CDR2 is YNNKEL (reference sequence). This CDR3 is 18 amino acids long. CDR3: CASSQDRGDVDMNTEAFF. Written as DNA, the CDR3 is TGTGCCAGCAGCCAAGATCGGGGGGACGTTGACATGAACACTGAAGCTTTCTTT. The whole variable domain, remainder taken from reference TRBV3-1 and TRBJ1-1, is DTAVSQTPKYLVTQMGNDKSIKCEQNLGHDTMYWYKQDSKKFLKIMFSYNNKELIINETVPNRFSPKSPDKAHLNLHINSLELGDSAVYFCASSQDRGDVDMNTEAFFGQGTRLTVV.

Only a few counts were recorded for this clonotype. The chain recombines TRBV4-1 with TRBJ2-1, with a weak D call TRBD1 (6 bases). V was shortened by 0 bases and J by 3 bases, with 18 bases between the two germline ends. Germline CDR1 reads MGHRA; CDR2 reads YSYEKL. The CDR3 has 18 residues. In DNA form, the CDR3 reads TGCGCCAGCAGCCAAGAGGCCCGACCAGGGGTTTTCTACAATGAGCAGTTCTTC. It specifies CASSQEARPGVFYNEQFF.

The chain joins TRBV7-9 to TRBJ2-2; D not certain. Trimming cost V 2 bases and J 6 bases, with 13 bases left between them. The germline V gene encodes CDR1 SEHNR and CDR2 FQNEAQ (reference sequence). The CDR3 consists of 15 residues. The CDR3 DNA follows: TGTGCCAGCAGCTTAATAAGAGTGAATCCCGGGGAGCTGTTTTTT. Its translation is CASSLIRVNPGELFF. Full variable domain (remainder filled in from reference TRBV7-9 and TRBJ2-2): DTGVSQNPRHKITKRGQNVTFRCDPISEHNRLYWYRQTLGQGPEFLTYFQNEAQLEKSRLLSDRFSAERPKGSFSTLEIQRTEQGDSAMYLCASSLIRVNPGELFFGEGSRLTVL.

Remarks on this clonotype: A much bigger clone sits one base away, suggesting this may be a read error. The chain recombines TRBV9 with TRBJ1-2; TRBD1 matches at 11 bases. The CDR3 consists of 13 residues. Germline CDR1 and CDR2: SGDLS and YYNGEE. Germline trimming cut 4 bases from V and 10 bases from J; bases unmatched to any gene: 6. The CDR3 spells CASSRDRGIDYTF. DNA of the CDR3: TGTGCCAGCAGCAGGGACAGGGGGATTGACTACACCTTC.

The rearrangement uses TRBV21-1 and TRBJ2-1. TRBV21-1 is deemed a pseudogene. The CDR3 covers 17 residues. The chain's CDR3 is CASSKASKILSYNEQFF. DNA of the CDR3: TGTGCCAGCAGCAAAGCATCGAAAATCCTCTCCTACAATGAGCAGTTCTTC.

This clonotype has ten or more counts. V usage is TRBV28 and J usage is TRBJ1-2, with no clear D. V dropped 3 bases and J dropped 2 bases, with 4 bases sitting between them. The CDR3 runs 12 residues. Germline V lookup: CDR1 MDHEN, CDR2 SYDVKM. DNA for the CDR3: TGTGCCAGCAGTTTGAGGAACTATGGCTACACCTTC. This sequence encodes CASSLRNYGYTF.

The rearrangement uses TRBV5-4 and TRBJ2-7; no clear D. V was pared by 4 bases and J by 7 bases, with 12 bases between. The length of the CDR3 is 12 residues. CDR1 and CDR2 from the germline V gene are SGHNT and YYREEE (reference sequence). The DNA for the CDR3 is TGTGCCAGCAGCCAATCCTACAATGAGCAGTACTTC. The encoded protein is CASSQSYNEQYF.

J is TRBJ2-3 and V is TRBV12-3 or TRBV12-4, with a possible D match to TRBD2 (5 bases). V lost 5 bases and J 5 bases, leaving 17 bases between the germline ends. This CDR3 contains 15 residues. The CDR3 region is CASSETTGGRDTQYF. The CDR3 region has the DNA TGTGCCAGCAGTGAAACTACCGGAGGTAGAGATACGCAGTATTTT.

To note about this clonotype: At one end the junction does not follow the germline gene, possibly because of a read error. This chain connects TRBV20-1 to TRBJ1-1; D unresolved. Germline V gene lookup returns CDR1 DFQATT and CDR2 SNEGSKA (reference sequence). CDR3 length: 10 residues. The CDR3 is CRARTREAFF. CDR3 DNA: TGCAGGGCTAGGACCCGGGAGGCTTTCTTT.

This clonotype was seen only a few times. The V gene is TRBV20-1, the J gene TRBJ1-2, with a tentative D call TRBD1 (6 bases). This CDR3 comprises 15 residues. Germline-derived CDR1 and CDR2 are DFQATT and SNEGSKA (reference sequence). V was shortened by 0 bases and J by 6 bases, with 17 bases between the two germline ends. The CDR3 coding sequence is TGCAGTGCTAGAGACACCTTGAGGGGGGACAATGGCTACACCTTC. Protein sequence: CSARDTLRGDNGYTF.